This T cell receptor beta chain is from a study of CD8+ T cells in alopecia areata. The overall study: Treated patients were given oral tofacitinib, which was dosed at 5 to 10 mg twice daily. Overall study findings and caveats: How baseline CD8+ expansion relates to response remains uncertain (there was one nonresponder). Tofacitinib delivered significant drops in scalp clonality and in expanded CD8+ clones among the top 100. Researchers report lesional scalp, most notably alopecia totalis/universalis, outstripped normal scalp in clonality.

Of note for this clone: What it recognizes is unknown.

Germline loops: CDR1 SEHNR, CDR2 FQNEAQ (reference sequence). V lost 1 base, J lost 0 bases, and 9 bases lay in between. The CDR3 is 15 residues long. Treatment in this sample: oral pan-JAK inhibitor, 5-10 mg twice daily. Extracted from the samples, RNA was reverse transcribed into cDNA to serve as the sequencing template. TCRdb's table, derived via immunoSEQ multiplex PCR, lists solely in-frame clones and lacks some. The sample includes some 150,000 clones, nearly 55% of them seen just once. The gene calls are TRBV7-9 and TRBJ1-1; D is perhaps TRBD1 (5 bases). This specimen consisted of CD8+ T cells sorted from blood, obtained at week 4, from a patient treated with tofacitinib. The sequence was collected from a human donor with alopecia areata. The CDR3 reads CASSLDPGLNTEAFF. For the CDR3, the DNA is TGTGCCAGCAGCTTAGATCCAGGGTTGAACACTGAAGCTTTCTTT.